This TCR beta chain emerged from a study of shared clonotypes between healthy human individuals. Note on this clone: Its antigen is undetermined.

Only in-frame clones appear in the TCRdb table, and some are missing; sequencing was by immunoSEQ multiplex PCR. Found here are about 1.1 million clones, around three quarters of them singletons; the top ten hold over 0.8%. Healthy HIV-negative adults with no recent acute infections or vaccinations were recruited as donors. Regarding the study as a whole: The study drew on few donors, limiting represented genetic and exposure-history diversity.

The TCR was taken from a man aged 18 to 29 in good health. Some clones in this sample may be carry-over from other donors' samples. The sample taken for sequencing was memory CD4+ T cells from PBMCs. The subset: CD45RA-negative fraction.

CDR3 in DNA: TGTGCCAGCAGCTTGGGGGCTTTTACCTACGAGCAGTACTTC. Its protein is CASSLGAFTYEQYF. V and J are TRBV5-4 and TRBJ2-7, with D unclear. Per germline, CDR1 SGHNT and CDR2 YYREEE (reference sequence). CDR3 size: 14 residues. V shed 0 bases and J shed 2 bases, with 9 bases lying between them.